This entry lists 8 T cell receptor beta chains sequenced from one sample in a study of blood T cells in healthy people across ages. Combining a sample-barcoded 5' primer with a J-beta primer mix, a second PCR ran for roughly 6 to 11 cycles. TCRdb ran MiXCR on the 5' RACE reads and lists one entry per CDR3 protein. The sample yields 650,000 to 800,000 distinct CDR3 sequences, roughly half seen once. Material: blood. Receptors originate from a woman of 80 years or more in good health.

The rearrangement joins TRBV28 to TRBJ2-1, with 11 nucleotides matching TRBD2. The germline gives CDR1 MDHEN, CDR2 SYDVKM. Unmatched junction bases numbered 5, after V lost 3 bases and J lost 7 bases. This CDR3 is built from 15 residues. DNA of the CDR3: TGTGCCAGCAGTTTCCTACTAGCGGGGGAGAATGAGCAGTTCTTC. Amino acid sequence: CASSFLLAGENEQFF.

This clonotype was seen many times. This sequence joins TRBV27 and TRBJ2-7; 10 bases agree with TRBD1. The CDR3 sequence is 16 residues long. Trimming cost V 2 bases and J 2 bases; bases outside gene matches: 6. Per the germline V gene, CDR1 is MNHEY and CDR2 is SMNVEV (reference sequence). The DNA for the CDR3 is TGTGCCAGCAGTTTACGGGACAGGGGAAGGACCTACGAGCAGTACTTC. Translation gives CASSLRDRGRTYEQYF.

Worth noting for this clonotype: One end of the junction is discordant with germline, which a read error may explain. This chain uses TRBV5-7 with TRBJ2-1; 13 bases match TRBD2. TRBV5-7 is an open reading frame whose function is uncertain. There are 19 residues in the CDR3. CDR3 sequence: CVSSLTGTSGASSYNEQFF. For the CDR3, the DNA is TGTGTCAGCAGCCTGACCGGGACTAGCGGGGCAAGCTCCTACAATGAGCAGTTCTTC.

A word on this clonotype: Being one base from a much bigger clone, this may be a read error. The chain couples TRBV20-1 to TRBJ2-1; the match to TRBD1 covers 10 bases. The germline V gene encodes CDR1 DFQATT and CDR2 SNEGSKA (reference sequence). The CDR3 has 13 residues. The DNA for the CDR3 is TGCGGTGCTACCCGGGACAGGGGTAGAGGGCAGTTCTTC. Residues: CGATRDRGRGQFF.

This clonotype was seen at least ten times. The chain carries TRBV5-1 and TRBJ1-4; D is ambiguous. Trimming stripped 4 bases from V and 4 bases from J, with 11 bases between. CDR3 size: 14 residues. Germline CDR1 reads SGHRS; CDR2 reads YFSETQ. The CDR3 protein is CASSLDGNNEKLFF. The CDR3 nucleotides read TGCGCCAGCAGCCTGGACGGAAATAATGAAAAACTGTTTTTT.

The genes are TRBV28 and TRBJ2-4, with TRBD1 matching 9 bases. Germline assignment: CDR1 MDHEN and CDR2 SYDVKM. With 5 bases clipped from V and 1 base from J, the junction kept 3 bases outside the gene matches. The CDR3 sequence is 15 residues long. The CDR3 loop reads CASSHRGLAKNIQYF. DNA of the CDR3: TGTGCCAGCAGTCACAGGGGGCTGGCCAAAAACATTCAGTACTTC.

The table lists this clonotype with many counts. The rearrangement uses TRBV2 and TRBJ2-1; the match to TRBD2 covers 7 bases. The ends lost 0 bases at V and 9 bases at J; junction bases unmatched: 8. CDR3 length: 15 residues. Per germline, CDR1 SNHLY and CDR2 FYNNEI. The CDR3 here is CASSEAGGIAAEQFF. CDR3 nucleotides: TGTGCCAGCAGTGAAGCGGGGGGGATCGCGGCTGAGCAGTTCTTC. The whole variable domain, filled in from reference TRBV2 and TRBJ2-1, reads EPEVTQTPSHQVTQMGQEVILRCVPISNHLYFYWYRQILGQKVEFLVSFYNNEISEKSEIFDDQFSVERPDGSNFTLKIRSTKLEDSAMYFCASSEAGGIAAEQFFGPGTRLTVL.

This clonotype was seen a handful of times. This sequence joins TRBV18 and TRBJ2-1; 8 positions match TRBD2. This CDR3 region has 14 residues. V was clipped by 6 bases and J by 6 bases; unmatched bases: 7. Germline V lookup: CDR1 KGHSH, CDR2 LQKENI. The DNA of the CDR3 is TGTGCCAGCTCCCACGCGGGGGGCGGCAATGAGCAGTTCTTC. This gives the protein CASSHAGGGNEQFF.